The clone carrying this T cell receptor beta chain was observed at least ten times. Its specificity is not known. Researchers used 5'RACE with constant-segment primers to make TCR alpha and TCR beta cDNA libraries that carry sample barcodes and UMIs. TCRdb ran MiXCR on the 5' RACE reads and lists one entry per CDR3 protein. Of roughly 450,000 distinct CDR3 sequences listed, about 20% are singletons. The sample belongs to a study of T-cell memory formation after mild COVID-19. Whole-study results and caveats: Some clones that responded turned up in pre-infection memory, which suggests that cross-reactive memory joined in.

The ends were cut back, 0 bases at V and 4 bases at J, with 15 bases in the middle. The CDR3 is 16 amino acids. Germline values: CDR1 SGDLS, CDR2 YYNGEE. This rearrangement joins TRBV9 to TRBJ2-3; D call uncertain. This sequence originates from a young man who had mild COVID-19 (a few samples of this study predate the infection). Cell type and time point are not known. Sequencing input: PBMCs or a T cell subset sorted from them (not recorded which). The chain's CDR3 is CASSVGGGPSSDTQYF. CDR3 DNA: TGTGCCAGCAGCGTAGGAGGTGGTCCAAGCTCAGATACGCAGTATTTT.